This T cell receptor beta chain was sequenced in a study of spatial heterogeneity in lung cancer. Study in general: Beta-chain sequences were consistently detected more often than alpha-chain sequences.

This clonotype occurred many times. TCRdb fed the 5' RACE reads into MiXCR, producing one record per CDR3 protein. The sample contains about 61,000 distinct CDR3 sequences, approximately 6% of which appear only once. The germline CDR1 and CDR2 sequences are MNHEY and SMNVEV (reference sequence). Between the trimmed V and J ends, which lost 3 bases and 6 bases, there was a span of 12 bases. The CDR3 loop spans 14 amino acids. The sample's time point: sample taken at primary tumor resection. Samples came from 65 to 75 TRACERx patients with untreated early-stage lung cancer. The input material, whole RNA from tumor, nontumor lung or frozen PBMC, was sequenced unsorted.

The chain recombines TRBV27 with TRBJ2-1, with D possibly TRBD2 on 5 matching bases. Material: PBMCs, obtained at surgery. This TCR was sampled from a female donor with early-stage non-small cell lung cancer. CDR3 coding DNA: TGTGCCAGCAGTTTGTACGCTAGCTTCAATGAGCAGTTCTTC. The encoded protein is CASSLYASFNEQFF.